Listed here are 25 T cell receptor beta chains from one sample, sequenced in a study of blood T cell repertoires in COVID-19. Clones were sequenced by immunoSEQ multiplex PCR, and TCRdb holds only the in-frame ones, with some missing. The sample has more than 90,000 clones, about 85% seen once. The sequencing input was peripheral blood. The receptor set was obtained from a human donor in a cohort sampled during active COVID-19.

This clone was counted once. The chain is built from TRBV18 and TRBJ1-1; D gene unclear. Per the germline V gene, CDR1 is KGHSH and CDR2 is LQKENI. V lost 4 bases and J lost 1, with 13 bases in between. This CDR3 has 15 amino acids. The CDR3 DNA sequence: TGTGCCAGCTCACTACTAGACATGGCGAACACTGAAGCTTTCTTT. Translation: CASSLLDMANTEAFF. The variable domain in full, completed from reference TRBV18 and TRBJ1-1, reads NAGVMQNPRHLVRRRGQEARLRCSPMKGHSHVYWYRQLPEEGLKFMVYLQKENIIDESGMPKERFSAEFPKEGPSILRIQQVVRGDSAAYFCASSLLDMANTEAFFGQGTRLTVV.

As DNA, the CDR3 is TGTGCCAGCAGCCCGCAGTCGGGGGTAAGTGAGCAGTTCTTC. This sequence encodes CASSPQSGVSEQFF. This chain connects TRBV7-3 to TRBJ2-1, with D tentatively TRBD2 (6 bases). From germline, CDR1 is SGHTA and CDR2 FQGTGA. V shed 5 bases and J shed 9 bases, with 17 bases lying between them. The CDR3 consists of 14 residues.

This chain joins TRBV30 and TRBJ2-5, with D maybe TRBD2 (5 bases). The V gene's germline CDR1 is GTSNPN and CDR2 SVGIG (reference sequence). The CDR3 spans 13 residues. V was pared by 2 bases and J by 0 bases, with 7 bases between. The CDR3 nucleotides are TGTGCCTGGAGTCGAGGGTACCAAGAGACCCAGTACTTC. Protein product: CAWSRGYQETQYF. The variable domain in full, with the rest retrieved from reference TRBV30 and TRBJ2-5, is SQTIHQWPATLVQPVGSPLSLECTVEGTSNPNLYWYRQAAGRGLQLLFYSVGIGQISSEVPQNLSASRPQDRQFILSSKKLLLSDSGFYLCAWSRGYQETQYFGPGTRLLVL.

The CDR3 DNA reads TGTGCCAGCAGCTTGGCGGGACAGGGAGGCGAAAAACTGTTTTTT. The encoded protein is CASSLAGQGGEKLFF. The chain uses TRBV5-5 and TRBJ1-4; the match to TRBD1 covers 9 bases. CDR3 length: 15 amino acids. V lost 0 bases and J lost 8; bases outside the gene matches: 5. Germline loops: CDR1 SGHKS, CDR2 YYEKEE (reference sequence).

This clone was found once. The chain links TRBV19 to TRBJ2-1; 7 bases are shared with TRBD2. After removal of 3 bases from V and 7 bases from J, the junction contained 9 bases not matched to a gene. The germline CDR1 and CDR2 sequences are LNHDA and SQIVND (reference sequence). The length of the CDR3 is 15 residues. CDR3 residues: CASSILEGGKNEQFF. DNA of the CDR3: TGTGCCAGTAGTATCCTCGAGGGAGGGAAAAATGAGCAGTTCTTC.

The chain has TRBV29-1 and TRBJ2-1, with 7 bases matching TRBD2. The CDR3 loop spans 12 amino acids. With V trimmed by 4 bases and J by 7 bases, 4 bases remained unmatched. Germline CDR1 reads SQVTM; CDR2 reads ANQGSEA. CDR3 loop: CSVGNGRNEQFF. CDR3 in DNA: TGCAGCGTTGGAAACGGGAGGAATGAGCAGTTCTTC.

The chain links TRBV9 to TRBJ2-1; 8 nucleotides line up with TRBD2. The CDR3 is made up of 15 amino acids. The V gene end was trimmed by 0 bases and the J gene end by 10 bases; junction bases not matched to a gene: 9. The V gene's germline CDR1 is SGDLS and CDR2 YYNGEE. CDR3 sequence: CASSVGNGRANEQFF. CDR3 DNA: TGTGCCAGCAGCGTAGGGAACGGGAGGGCCAACGAGCAGTTCTTC.

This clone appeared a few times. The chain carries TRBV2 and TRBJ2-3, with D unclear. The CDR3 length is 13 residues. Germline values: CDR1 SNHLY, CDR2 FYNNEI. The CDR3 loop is CVFGGSSTDTQYF. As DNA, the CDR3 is TGTGTCTTTGGTGGCAGTAGCACAGATACGCAGTATTTT.

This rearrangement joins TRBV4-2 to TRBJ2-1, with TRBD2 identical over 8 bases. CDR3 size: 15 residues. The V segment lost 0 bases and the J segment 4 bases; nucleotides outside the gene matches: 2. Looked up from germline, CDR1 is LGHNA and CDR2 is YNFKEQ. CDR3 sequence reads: CASSQEAGGYNEQFF. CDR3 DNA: TGTGCCAGCAGCCAAGAGGCGGGAGGTTACAATGAGCAGTTCTTC.

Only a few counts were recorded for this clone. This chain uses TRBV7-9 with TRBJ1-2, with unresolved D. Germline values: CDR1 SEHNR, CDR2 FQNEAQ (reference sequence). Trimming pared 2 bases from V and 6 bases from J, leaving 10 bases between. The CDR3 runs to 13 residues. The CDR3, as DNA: TGTGCCAGCAGCTTATCCGTTAATGATGGCTACACCTTC. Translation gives CASSLSVNDGYTF. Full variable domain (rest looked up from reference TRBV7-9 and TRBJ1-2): DTGVSQNPRHKITKRGQNVTFRCDPISEHNRLYWYRQTLGQGPEFLTYFQNEAQLEKSRLLSDRFSAERPKGSFSTLEIQRTEQGDSAMYLCASSLSVNDGYTFGSGTRLTVV.

The CDR3 here is CASSQGLAGWGETQYF. In DNA, the CDR3 is TGTGCCAGCAGCCAGGGACTAGCGGGGTGGGGAGAGACCCAGTACTTC. The chain recombines TRBV5-4 with TRBJ2-5, with TRBD2 identical over 13 bases. The germline V gene encodes CDR1 SGHNT and CDR2 YYREEE (reference sequence). This CDR3 spans 16 amino acids. V shed 4 bases and J 4 bases; nucleotides not matched to a gene: 7. The full variable domain, in which reference TRBV5-4 and TRBJ2-5 provide the parts outside the CDR3, is ETGVTQSPTHLIKTRGQQVTLRCSSQSGHNTVSWYQQALGQGPQFIFQYYREEENGRGNFPPRFSGLQFPNYSSELNVNALELDDSALYLCASSQGLAGWGETQYFGPGTRLLVL.

For the CDR3, the DNA is TGTGCCAGCGCCCTCGGGACAGGGATCTCCTACGAGCAGTACTTC. Translation gives CASALGTGISYEQYF. The V and J genes are TRBV25-1 and TRBJ2-7, with 9 bases identical to TRBD1. V lost 8 bases and J lost 0; bases outside the gene matches: 8. CDR3 length: 15 residues. The germline V gene has CDR1 MGHDK and CDR2 SYGVNS.

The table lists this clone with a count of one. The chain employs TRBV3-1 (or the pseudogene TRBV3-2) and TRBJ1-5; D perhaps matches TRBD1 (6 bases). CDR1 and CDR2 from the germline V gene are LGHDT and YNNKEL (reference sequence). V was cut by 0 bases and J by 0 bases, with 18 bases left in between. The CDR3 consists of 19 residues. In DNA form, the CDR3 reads TGTGCCAGCAGCCAAGATTTATGCCAGGGGCGTTATAGCAATCAGCCCCAGCATTTT. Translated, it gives CASSQDLCQGRYSNQPQHF.

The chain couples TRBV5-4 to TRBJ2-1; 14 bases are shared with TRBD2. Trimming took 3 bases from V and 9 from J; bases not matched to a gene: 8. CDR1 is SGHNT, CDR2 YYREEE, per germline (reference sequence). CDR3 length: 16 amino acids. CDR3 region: CASSSRLAGGPSEQFF. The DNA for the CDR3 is TGTGCCAGCAGCTCCCGACTAGCGGGGGGGCCGTCTGAGCAGTTCTTC.

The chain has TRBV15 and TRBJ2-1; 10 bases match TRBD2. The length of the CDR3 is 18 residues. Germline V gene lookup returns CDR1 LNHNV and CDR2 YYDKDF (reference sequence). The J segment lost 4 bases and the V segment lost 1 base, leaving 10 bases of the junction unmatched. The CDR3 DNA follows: TGTGCCACCAGCAGAGGTCGGGCTAGCGGGGGTCCATACAATGAGCAGTTCTTC. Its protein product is CATSRGRASGGPYNEQFF.

The CDR3 nucleotides read TGTGCCAGCAGTCAAAATGTCGGGGAGCTGTTTTTT. It is translated as CASSQNVGELFF. The V call is TRBV12-3 or TRBV12-4, the J call TRBJ2-2, with no clear D. V lost 5 bases and J lost 7, with 8 bases in between. CDR3 length: 12 residues.

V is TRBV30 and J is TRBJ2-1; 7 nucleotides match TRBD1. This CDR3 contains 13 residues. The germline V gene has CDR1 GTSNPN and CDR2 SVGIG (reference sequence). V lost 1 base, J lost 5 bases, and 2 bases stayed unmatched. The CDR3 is CAWSGTGDNEQFF. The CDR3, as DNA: TGTGCCTGGAGTGGAACAGGGGACAATGAGCAGTTCTTC.

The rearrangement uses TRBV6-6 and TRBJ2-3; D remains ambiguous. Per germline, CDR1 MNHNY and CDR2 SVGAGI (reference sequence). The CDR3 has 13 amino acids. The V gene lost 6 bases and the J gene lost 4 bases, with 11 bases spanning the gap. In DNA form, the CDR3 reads TGTGCCAGCAGATACACCCGGGCAGATACGCAGTATTTT. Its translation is CASRYTRADTQYF.

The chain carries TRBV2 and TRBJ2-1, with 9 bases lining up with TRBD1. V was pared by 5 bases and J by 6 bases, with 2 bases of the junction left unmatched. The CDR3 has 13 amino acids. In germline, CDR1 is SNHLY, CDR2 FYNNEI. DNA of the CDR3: TGTGCCAGCAGTACGGACAGGGGCAATGAGCAGTTCTTC. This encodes CASSTDRGNEQFF.

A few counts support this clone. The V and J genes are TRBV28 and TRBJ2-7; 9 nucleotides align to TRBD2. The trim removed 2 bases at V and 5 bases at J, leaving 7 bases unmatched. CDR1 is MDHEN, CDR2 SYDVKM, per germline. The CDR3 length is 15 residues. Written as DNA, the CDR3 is TGTGCCAGCAGTTTACCGGGTAGCGGGAGCCACGAGCAGTACTTC. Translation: CASSLPGSGSHEQYF.

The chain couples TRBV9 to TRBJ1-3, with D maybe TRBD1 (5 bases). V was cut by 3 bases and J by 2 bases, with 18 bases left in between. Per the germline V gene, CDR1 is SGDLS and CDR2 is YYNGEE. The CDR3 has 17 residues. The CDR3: CASSDPRAAGAGNTIYF. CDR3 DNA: TGTGCCAGCAGCGACCCCAGGGCGGCGGGGGCTGGAAACACCATATATTTT.

The CDR3 sequence: CASRAPTGSTGELFF. CDR3 DNA sequence: TGTGCCAGCAGGGCCCCAACAGGGTCCACCGGGGAGCTGTTTTTT. The genes are TRBV2 and TRBJ2-2; D might be TRBD1 (6 bases). Trimming took 6 bases from V and 4 from J, leaving 15 bases between them. Germline CDR1 reads SNHLY; CDR2 reads FYNNEI. CDR3 length: 15 amino acids.

As DNA, the CDR3 is TGTGCCAGCCTTCTAACTCCGGACAGGGTAGCGGACTCACCCCTCCACTTT. Its translation is CASLLTPDRVADSPLHF. The J gene is TRBJ1-6, the V gene TRBV6-7, with TRBD1 matching 8 bases. TRBV6-7 is annotated as an ORF whose role is uncertain. Unmatched junction bases numbered 19, after V lost 8 bases and J lost 10 bases. This CDR3 has 17 amino acids.

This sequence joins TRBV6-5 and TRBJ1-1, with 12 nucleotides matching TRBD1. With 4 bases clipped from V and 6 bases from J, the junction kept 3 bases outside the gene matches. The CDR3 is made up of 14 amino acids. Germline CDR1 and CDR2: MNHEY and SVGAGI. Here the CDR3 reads CASSSWDRGPEAFF. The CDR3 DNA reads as TGTGCCAGCAGTTCCTGGGACAGGGGGCCTGAAGCTTTCTTT.

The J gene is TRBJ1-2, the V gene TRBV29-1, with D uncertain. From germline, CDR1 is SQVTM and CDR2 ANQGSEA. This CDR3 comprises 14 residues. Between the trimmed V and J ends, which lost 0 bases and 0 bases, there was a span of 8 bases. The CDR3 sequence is CSVEDIETNYGYTF. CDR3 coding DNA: TGCAGCGTTGAAGACATCGAGACTAACTATGGCTACACCTTC. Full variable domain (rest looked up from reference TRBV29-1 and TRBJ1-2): SAVISQKPSRDICQRGTSLTIQCQVDSQVTMMFWYRQQPGQSLTLIATANQGSEATYESGFVIDKFPISRPNLTFSTLTVSNMSPEDSSIYLCSVEDIETNYGYTFGSGTRLTVV.